Sequencing of this TCR beta chain was carried out in a study of glioma-infiltrating T cells. Overall study findings and caveats: Non-neoplastic patients had below-expected tissue-blood divergence, while all gliomas exceeded expectation.

Points on this clonotype: Its target is not known.

Amplification of TCR alpha and beta CDR3 regions from RNA used iRepertoire nested multiplex PCR. TCRdb analysed the multiplex PCR reads with MiXCR anew, one entry per CDR3 protein. Altogether 90,000 to 110,000 distinct CDR3 sequences are present, less than 30% being singletons, with the ten largest covering 35%. The CDR3 has 15 residues. The germline gives CDR1 LNHDA, CDR2 SQIVND (reference sequence). V lost 5 bases, J lost 5 bases, and 7 bases stayed unmatched. This receptor was obtained from a human donor with low-grade glioma or glioblastoma, undergoing nonglioma brain surgery, or in good health (not recorded which). V is TRBV19 and J is TRBJ2-3; 10 nucleotides match TRBD2. Sample: glioma tissue, nonneoplastic brain tissue, or PBMCs (not recorded which). CDR3 DNA sequence: TGTGCCAGTAGTCGGAGCGGGAGGGCCGGAGATACGCAGTATTTT. It codes for CASSRSGRAGDTQYF.